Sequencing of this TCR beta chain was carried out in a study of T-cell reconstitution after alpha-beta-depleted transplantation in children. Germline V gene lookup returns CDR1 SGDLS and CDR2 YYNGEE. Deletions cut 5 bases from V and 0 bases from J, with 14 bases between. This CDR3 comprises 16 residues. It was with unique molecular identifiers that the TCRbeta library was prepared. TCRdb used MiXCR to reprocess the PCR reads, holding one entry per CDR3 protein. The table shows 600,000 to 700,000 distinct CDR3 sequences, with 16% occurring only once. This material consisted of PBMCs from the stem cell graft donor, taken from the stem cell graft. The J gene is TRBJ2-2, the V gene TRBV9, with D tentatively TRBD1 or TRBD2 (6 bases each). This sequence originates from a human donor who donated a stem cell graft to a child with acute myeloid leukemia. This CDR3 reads CASSVAGHANTGELFF. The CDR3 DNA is TGTGCCAGCAGTGTCGCGGGACATGCGAACACCGGGGAGCTGTTTTTT.